This TCR beta chain was sequenced in a study of post-analysis software for immune sequencing data. On the study more broadly: Recorded disease courses covered relapsing-remitting, secondary progressive and progressive-relapsing multiple sclerosis. Some patients had no subtype annotation.

CDR3 length: 15 amino acids. Trimming pared 5 bases from V and 10 bases from J, leaving 21 bases between. CDR1 is KGHSH, CDR2 LQKENI, per germline. TCR beta cDNA libraries included unique molecular identifiers. From around 0.96 to 9.9 million T cells, roughly 540,000 cDNA molecules were obtained. TCRdb re-analysed the PCR reads in MiXCR, keeping a single row per CDR3 protein. The sample lists more than 450,000 distinct CDR3 sequences, under 40% occurring once. Study-level points and caveats: When patients were compared with controls, roughly five TRBV segments were more frequent, TRBV5-6, TRBV5-1 and TRBV20-1 among them. There was significantly lower normalized Chao1 diversity in multiple sclerosis patients than in controls.

With regard to this clonotype: Its target is not known.

V and J are TRBV18 and TRBJ1-5, with D possibly matching TRBD1 (6 bases). The TCR originated in a girl under 18 with multiple sclerosis. The sample taken for sequencing was blood. The CDR3 spells CASSTSRTDQSPQHF. CDR3 nucleotide sequence: TGTGCCAGCTCAACGTCCCGGACAGACCAGAGCCCCCAGCATTTT. Based on the CDR3 plus reference TRBV18 and TRBJ1-5, the full variable domain is NAGVMQNPRHLVRRRGQEARLRCSPMKGHSHVYWYRQLPEEGLKFMVYLQKENIIDESGMPKERFSAEFPKEGPSILRIQQVVRGDSAAYFCASSTSRTDQSPQHFGDGTRLSIL.